This paragraph reports one T cell receptor (beta chain). The entry originates in a study of Ad26.COV2.S vaccination and SARS-CoV-2 variants. Study-level background: This donor came from the COV1001 trial of Ad26.COV2.S.

Produced via immunoSEQ multiplex PCR; TCRdb's table is partial and in-frame only. The data hold approximately 240,000 clones, with roughly 90% observed a single time. Described treatment: around 19 received Ad26.COV2.S at low or high dose, single or two shots; about 5 received placebo; per-sample allocation not given. Day 63 after the first vaccine or placebo injection was the time point for sampling. The germline V gene has CDR1 MNHEY and CDR2 SVGAGI. V was trimmed by 8 bases and J by 7 bases, leaving 9 bases between them. This CDR3 region has 12 residues. The chain has TRBV6-5 and TRBJ1-6; no reliable D call. The sequencing used peripheral blood, collected in a trial of Ad26.COV2.S vaccine versus placebo. The TCR originated in a person aged 18 to 59 who received the Ad26.COV2.S COVID-19 vaccine or a placebo. The CDR3 is CASRAGNSPLHF. The CDR3 nucleotides are TGTGCCAGCCGGGCTGGGAATTCACCCCTCCACTTT.